A single count supports the clone carrying this T cell receptor beta chain. These data originate in a study of OX40 agonist ivuxolimab in advanced cancers. This CDR3 spans 14 amino acids. V lost 5 bases and J lost 6; bases outside the gene matches: 8. From germline, CDR1 is SGHTA and CDR2 FQGNSA. Measured with immunoSEQ multiplex PCR; TCRdb has only the in-frame clones, and not every one. The table includes about 84,000 clones, 85% to 90% detected once. The chain links TRBV7-2 to TRBJ1-2; 8 bases are shared with TRBD1. The specimen comprised CD4+ or CD8+ T cells sorted from blood, sampled in a trial of the OX40 agonist ivuxolimab. The TCR sequence derives from an adult with an advanced solid tumor such as melanoma, head and neck, liver or kidney cancer. The DNA of the CDR3 is TGTGCCAGCAGCACTCCCGGGACAGGCAATGGCTACACCTTC. It is translated as CASSTPGTGNGYTF.